The 26 T cell receptor beta chains in this list originate from one sample, sequenced in a study of T-cell reconstitution after alpha-beta-depleted transplantation in children. Researchers prepared the TCRbeta library using unique molecular identifiers, the study reports. TCRdb reanalysed the PCR reads using MiXCR and keeps one entry per CDR3 protein. This table has under 450,000 distinct CDR3 sequences, around 15% appearing once. Here the sequenced sample was PBMCs, mostly from graft donor cells, taken 360 days after TCRalphabeta/CD19-depleted stem cell transplant. The receptor source for this set is a boy in the first two years of life who had a stem cell transplant for Wiskott-Aldrich syndrome, so the T cells may come from the graft donor.

This clonotype has just a few counts. This chain uses TRBV7-9 with TRBJ2-7; 8 bases are a match to TRBD2. V was clipped by 8 bases and J by 7 bases; unmatched bases: 13. Germline V gives CDR1 SEHNR, CDR2 FQNEAQ (reference sequence). This CDR3 is 14 amino acids long. The DNA of the CDR3 is TGTGCCAGCCAGGACGGGAGGGCCTTAGGGGAGCAGTACTTC. Amino acids: CASQDGRALGEQYF.

The V and J genes are TRBV28 and TRBJ2-7, with 7 bases matching TRBD2. CDR3 length equals 13 residues. V lost 7 bases to trimming and J lost 5 bases; unmatched junction nucleotides: 8. Germline V gene lookup returns CDR1 MDHEN and CDR2 SYDVKM. CDR3 amino acids: CASTSGGEDEQYF. The CDR3 bases are TGTGCCAGCACTTCGGGGGGTGAAGACGAGCAGTACTTC.

This sequence joins TRBV12-3 or TRBV12-4 and TRBJ2-1, with 11 nucleotides matching TRBD1. V trimming: 7 bases; J trimming: 8 bases; junction bases outside the gene matches: 13. The CDR3 spans 16 residues. In nucleotides, the CDR3 is TGTGCCAGCACCACATTCCGGGACAGGGGGTCCCATGAGCAGTTCTTC. Protein: CASTTFRDRGSHEQFF.

This clonotype has only a few counts. This chain uses TRBV4-3 with TRBJ2-1, with D maybe TRBD2 (6 bases). Looked up from germline, CDR1 is LGHNA and CDR2 is YSLEER. CDR3 size: 15 residues. V was cut by 0 bases and J by 6 bases, with 12 bases left in between. This CDR3 is CASSQDGGLGNEQFF. The CDR3 DNA sequence: TGCGCCAGCAGCCAAGATGGGGGACTGGGCAATGAGCAGTTCTTC.

The V call is TRBV7-9, the J call TRBJ2-5; D possibly matches TRBD1 or TRBD2 (6 bases each). With 5 bases removed from V and 0 bases from J, the gap between germline ends came to 16 bases. Germline V gives CDR1 SEHNR, CDR2 FQNEAQ (reference sequence). The CDR3 is 16 amino acids. CDR3 amino acids: CASSPRDTSYQETQYF. The CDR3 DNA reads TGTGCCAGCAGCCCGCGGGACACCTCGTACCAAGAGACCCAGTACTTC.

The CDR3 coding sequence is TGTGCCAGCAGCTTAGTTGAGCAGTTCTTC. It yields the protein CASSLVEQFF. The rearrangement joins TRBV7-2 to TRBJ2-1; D ambiguous. The V end lost 1 base, the J end lost 9 bases, and 1 base lay between the germline ends. Germline V gives CDR1 SGHTA, CDR2 FQGNSA. This CDR3 has 10 amino acids.

This clonotype showed up just a few times. The rearrangement uses TRBV24-1 and TRBJ2-5; D is perhaps TRBD2 (6 bases). Germline V gene data show CDR1 as KGHDR and CDR2 as SFDVKD. The CDR3 sequence is 13 residues long. The V end lost 4 bases, the J end lost 3 bases, and 8 bases lay between the germline ends. The CDR3 bases are TGTGCCACCAGTGAATGGAGGGAAGAGACCCAGTACTTC. Its translation is CATSEWREETQYF.

This clonotype was seen a single time. The rearrangement links TRBV29-1 to TRBJ1-2; TRBD1 agrees at 7 bases. V shed 7 bases, J shed 2 bases, and the junction held 10 bases outside the gene matches. CDR1 SQVTM and CDR2 ANQGSEA come from the germline V gene. The CDR3 length is 14 residues. CDR3 bases: TGCAGCGCTGCGACAGGGAGGGAAAACTATGGCTACACCTTC. Its protein product is CSAATGRENYGYTF.

This clonotype was seen a few times. The chain joins TRBV20-1 to TRBJ2-7, with D possibly TRBD2 on 5 matching bases. V shed 0 bases and J shed 3 bases, with 12 bases lying between them. The CDR3 is made up of 14 amino acids. Germline loops: CDR1 DFQATT, CDR2 SNEGSKA (reference sequence). CDR3 nucleotides: TGCAGTGCTAGAGATCTAGGGAGAAACTACGAGCAGTACTTC. Translation gives CSARDLGRNYEQYF.

The chain carries TRBV27 and TRBJ2-7; D is uncertain. Between the trimmed V and J ends, which lost 0 bases and 4 bases, there was a span of 10 bases. CDR3 length: 14 amino acids. Germline V CDR1 and CDR2: MNHEY, SMNVEV (reference sequence). Here the CDR3 reads CASSLSYRSYEQYF. The CDR3 DNA reads as TGTGCCAGCAGTTTATCCTACAGATCGTACGAGCAGTACTTC.

This clonotype was seen more than once but under ten times. The CDR3 protein is CASNLGRSTDTQYF. CDR3 bases: TGCGCCAGCAATCTAGGACGAAGCACAGATACGCAGTATTTT. This sequence joins TRBV5-1 and TRBJ2-3, with unresolved D. The V and J ends lost 6 bases and 0 bases respectively, with 11 bases between them. Looked up from germline, CDR1 is SGHRS and CDR2 is YFSETQ. The CDR3 has 14 residues.

This clonotype was seen a handful of times. The chain carries TRBV3-1 and TRBJ2-7; a possible D gene is TRBD2 (5 bases). The CDR3 runs 14 residues. Germline CDR1 LGHDT, CDR2 YNNKEL (reference sequence). Trimming removed 3 bases at V and 1 base at J, with 10 bases between. The CDR3 DNA reads TGTGCCAGCAGCCAGAGGGAGATTTCCTACGAGCAGTACTTC. Amino acids: CASSQREISYEQYF.

Only a few counts were recorded for this clonotype. V usage is TRBV7-2 and J usage is TRBJ2-7; 7 bases agree with TRBD2. With V trimmed by 1 base and J by 3 bases, 9 bases remained unmatched. Germline V gene data show CDR1 as SGHTA and CDR2 as FQGNSA. The CDR3 has 16 amino acids. CDR3 nucleotides: TGTGCCAGCAGCTTAGGGGGGGTAGCGGGCGGCTACGAGCAGTACTTC. Translating gives CASSLGGVAGGYEQYF.

This chain links TRBV29-1 with TRBJ2-5, with D uncertain. Trimming shortened V by 3 bases and J by 3 bases, and 8 bases separated the two germline ends. The CDR3 is made up of 12 amino acids. From germline, CDR1 is SQVTM and CDR2 ANQGSEA. CDR3 bases: TGCAGCGTTGACGGCAGAAAAGAGACCCAGTACTTC. This translates into CSVDGRKETQYF.

V and J are TRBV29-1 and TRBJ2-7; TRBD1 agrees at 7 bases. Per germline, CDR1 SQVTM and CDR2 ANQGSEA. The length of the CDR3 is 16 residues. With V trimmed by 2 bases and J by 2 bases, 12 bases remained unmatched. CDR3 nucleotides: TGCAGCGTTGAAACTGGTCGACAGGGAAGTCCCTACGAGCAGTACTTC. Translation: CSVETGRQGSPYEQYF.

This clonotype was seen a few times. V usage is TRBV27 and J usage is TRBJ2-7; D possibly corresponds to TRBD1 (5 bases). The CDR3 length is 14 residues. V lost 3 bases to trimming and J lost 2 bases, with 11 bases between them. Germline assignment: CDR1 MNHEY and CDR2 SMNVEV (reference sequence). CDR3 nucleotide sequence: TGTGCCAGCAGTTTTCAGGGCCAAACCTACGAGCAGTACTTC. This translates into CASSFQGQTYEQYF.

The chain carries TRBV7-9 and TRBJ2-3, with D possibly matching TRBD2 (6 bases). Germline CDR1 and CDR2: SEHNR and FQNEAQ (reference sequence). Trimming pared 3 bases from V and 2 bases from J, leaving 15 bases between. The CDR3 is 16 amino acids. DNA of the CDR3: TGTGCCAGCAGCTTCCGTAGCGGAGGGGCCACAGATACGCAGTATTTT. It codes for CASSFRSGGATDTQYF.

J is TRBJ2-7 and V is TRBV20-1, with 7 bases fitting TRBD2. This CDR3 contains 13 residues. V lost 6 bases to trimming and J lost 2 bases; unmatched junction nucleotides: 7. The germline CDR1 and CDR2 sequences are DFQATT and SNEGSKA (reference sequence). DNA of the CDR3: TGCAGTGCCCACGGACGGGAGGCCTACGAGCAGTACTTC. It specifies CSAHGREAYEQYF.

The chain carries TRBV5-1 and TRBJ2-7, with D unresolved. CDR3 length: 15 residues. From germline, CDR1 is SGHRS and CDR2 YFSETQ. V lost 0 bases to trimming and J lost 3 bases, with 13 bases between them. CDR3 region: CASSLGPGIYYEQYF. The CDR3 bases are TGCGCCAGCAGCTTGGGGCCAGGTATTTACTACGAGCAGTACTTC.

This clonotype was counted between two and nine times. The chain joins TRBV7-8 to TRBJ2-7, with D perhaps given as TRBD1 or TRBD2 (6 bases each). Germline V gives CDR1 SGHVS, CDR2 FQNEAQ. The CDR3 is made up of 12 amino acids. V lost 5 bases, J lost 6 bases, and 11 bases lay in between. The CDR3 nucleotides are TGTGCCAGCAGCCCACAGGGAGGCGAGCAGTACTTC. Amino acids: CASSPQGGEQYF. Filled out from reference TRBV7-8 and TRBJ2-7, the complete variable domain reads GAGVSQSPRYKVAKRGQDVALRCDPISGHVSLFWYQQALGQGPEFLTYFQNEAQLDKSGLPSDRFFAERPEGSVSTLKIQRTQQEDSAVYLCASSPQGGEQYFGPGTRLTVT.

The CDR3 DNA follows: TGCGCCAGCAGCTTGGCCCCCGGACCCCGCTCCTACAATGAGCAGTTCTTC. This translates into CASSLAPGPRSYNEQFF. This chain uses TRBV5-1 with TRBJ2-1; no clear D. Germline assignment: CDR1 SGHRS and CDR2 YFSETQ. V dropped 0 bases and J dropped 0 bases, with 13 bases sitting between them. This CDR3 region has 17 residues.

V is TRBV15 and J is TRBJ2-3; D ambiguous. Germline V gene data show CDR1 as LNHNV and CDR2 as YYDKDF (reference sequence). This CDR3 is built from 17 residues. The V end was cut by 2 bases, the J end by 4 bases, with 19 bases between. CDR3 region: CATSRPLMGLVPDTQYF. CDR3 DNA: TGTGCCACCAGCAGACCTTTAATGGGGTTGGTCCCAGATACGCAGTATTTT. The whole variable domain, filled in from reference TRBV15 and TRBJ2-3, reads DAMVIQNPRYQVTQFGKPVTLSCSQTLNHNVMYWYQQKSSQAPKLLFHYYDKDFNNEADTPDNFQSRRPNTSFCFLDIRSPGLGDTAMYLCATSRPLMGLVPDTQYFGPGTRLTVL.

This clonotype turned up a few times. The rearrangement joins TRBV10-3 to TRBJ2-7; possible D gene TRBD2, 5 bases. Germline CDR1 reads ENHRY; CDR2 reads SYGVKD. The CDR3 is made up of 13 amino acids. Deletions cut 6 bases from V and 3 bases from J, with 12 bases between. The CDR3 here is CAIRQVLDYEQYF. The CDR3 DNA is TGTGCCATCAGACAAGTACTAGACTACGAGCAGTACTTC.

Points on this clonotype: An end of the junction differs from the germline gene, which may be a read error. The chain is built from TRBV9 and TRBJ2-3, with D hard to call. The length of the CDR3 is 13 residues. CDR1 SGDLS and CDR2 YYNGEE come from the germline V gene. CDR3 nucleotide sequence: TGTGCCAGCAGCGTATATCTTGGAGATACACAGTATTTT. Translating it yields CASSVYLGDTQYF.

CDR3 sequence (DNA): TGTGCCAGCAGATCAGGACAGAGCTCCTACGAGCAGTACTTC. Protein sequence: CASRSGQSSYEQYF. The chain employs TRBV7-9 and TRBJ2-7; weak D call: TRBD1 (6 bases). Germline V gene sequence: CDR1 SEHNR, CDR2 FQNEAQ (reference sequence). The V gene lost 6 bases and the J gene lost 0 bases, with 12 bases spanning the gap. The CDR3 loop spans 14 amino acids.

As concerns this clonotype: A junction end diverges from the germline sequence, so it may reflect a read error. The chain employs TRBV5-1 and TRBJ2-5, with TRBD2 identical over 11 bases. The CDR3 runs 15 residues. The germline V gene encodes CDR1 SGHRS and CDR2 YFSETQ. Written as DNA, the CDR3 is TGTGCCAGCAGCCTCCGACTAGCGGGGCAAGAGACCCAGTACTTC. Its protein is CASSLRLAGQETQYF. Complete variable domain (other parts from reference TRBV5-1 and TRBJ2-5): KAGVTQTPRYLIKTRGQQVTLSCSPISGHRSVSWYQQTPGQGLQFLFEYFSETQRNKGNFPGRFSGRQFSNSRSEMNVSTLELGDSALYLCASSLRLAGQETQYFGPGTRLLVL.